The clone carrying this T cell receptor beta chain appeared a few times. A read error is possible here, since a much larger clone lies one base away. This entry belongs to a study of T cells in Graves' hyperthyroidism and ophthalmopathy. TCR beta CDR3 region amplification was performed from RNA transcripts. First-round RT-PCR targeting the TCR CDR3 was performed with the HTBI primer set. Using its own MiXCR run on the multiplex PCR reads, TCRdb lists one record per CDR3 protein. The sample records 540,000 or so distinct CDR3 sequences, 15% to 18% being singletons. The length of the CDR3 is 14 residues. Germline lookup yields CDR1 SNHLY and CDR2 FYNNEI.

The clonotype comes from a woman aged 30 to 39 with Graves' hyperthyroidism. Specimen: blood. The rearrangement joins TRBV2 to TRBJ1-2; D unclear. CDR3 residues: CAGSVMVGGQGYTF. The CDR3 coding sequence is TGTGCCGGCAGTGTTATGGTTGGTGGGCAAGGCTACACCTTC.